Below are 8 T cell receptor beta chains sequenced from a single sample in a study of T cells after yellow fever vaccination. Each CDR3 protein gets one entry after TCRdb re-called the 5' RACE reads with MiXCR. The sample contains some 400,000 distinct CDR3 sequences, roughly a sixth of which appear only once. The specimen comprised PBMCs, sampled before the yellow fever booster vaccination. Every receptor here comes from a man between 18 and 29 years old who received the YFV17D yellow fever vaccine.

The chain carries TRBV29-1 and TRBJ2-7; tentatively, D is TRBD2 (6 bases). Trimming removed 2 bases from V and 0 bases from J, with 17 bases in between. Germline V gene data show CDR1 as SQVTM and CDR2 as ANQGSEA. The CDR3 is 16 amino acids. CDR3 region: CSVELEGEGPSYEQYF. For the CDR3, the DNA is TGCAGCGTTGAATTGGAGGGAGAGGGCCCCTCCTACGAGCAGTACTTC.

The chain carries TRBV5-6 and TRBJ2-5; weak D call: TRBD1 (5 bases). This CDR3 has 16 residues. Germline V gives CDR1 SGHDT, CDR2 YYEEEE. The ends were cut back, 2 bases at V and 1 base at J, with 15 bases in the middle. Here the CDR3 DNA reads TGTGCCAGCAGCTTTCTAGTAAGGCAGGGCCAAGAGACCCAGTACTTC. This translates into CASSFLVRQGQETQYF.

The genes are TRBV5-4 and TRBJ2-5, with D tentatively TRBD2 (5 bases). This CDR3 spans 13 amino acids. With 1 base removed from V and 5 bases from J, the gap between germline ends came to 9 bases. Per germline, CDR1 SGHNT and CDR2 YYREEE (reference sequence). The CDR3 is CASSLYQRETQYF. CDR3 nucleotide sequence: TGTGCCAGCAGCTTGTATCAGCGGGAGACCCAGTACTTC.

The chain carries TRBV5-1 and TRBJ2-5; D call uncertain. Germline loops: CDR1 SGHRS, CDR2 YFSETQ. Trimming took off 0 bases at V and 5 bases at J, with 11 bases between the two ends. This CDR3 has 14 residues. The CDR3 DNA follows: TGCGCCAGCAGCTTGGCCGTAGACGGGGAGACCCAGTACTTC. Translation gives CASSLAVDGETQYF.

The gene calls are TRBV7-2 and TRBJ2-1; D is perhaps TRBD1 or TRBD2 (6 bases each). The CDR3 extends over 17 amino acids. Germline CDR1 and CDR2: SGHTA and FQGNSA. Deletions cut 2 bases from V and 9 bases from J, with 23 bases between. CDR3 sequence: CASSLRGPGQGGREQFF. DNA of the CDR3: TGTGCCAGCAGCTTACGGGGGCCTGGGCAGGGTGGTCGTGAGCAGTTCTTC.

This clonotype was picked up a small number of times. The chain joins TRBV18 to TRBJ1-2; 9 positions match TRBD1. Germline-derived CDR1 and CDR2 are KGHSH and LQKENI. V gave up 1 base and J gave up 5 bases; unmatched junction bases: 8. There are 16 residues in the CDR3. CDR3 sequence reads: CASSPLRTGEIYGYTF. DNA for the CDR3: TGTGCCAGCTCACCACTCCGGACAGGGGAAATTTATGGCTACACCTTC.

The rearrangement uses TRBV5-1 and TRBJ2-3; unclear D gene. The V gene's germline CDR1 is SGHRS and CDR2 YFSETQ. CDR3 length equals 15 residues. V was cut by 0 bases and J by 4 bases, with 12 bases left in between. The CDR3 DNA follows: TGCGCCAGCAGCTTGGCCGCTTTTAGCCCAGATACGCAGTATTTT. Translated, it gives CASSLAAFSPDTQYF. Complete variable domain (other parts from reference TRBV5-1 and TRBJ2-3): KAGVTQTPRYLIKTRGQQVTLSCSPISGHRSVSWYQQTPGQGLQFLFEYFSETQRNKGNFPGRFSGRQFSNSRSEMNVSTLELGDSALYLCASSLAAFSPDTQYFGPGTRLTVL.

J is TRBJ2-2 and V is TRBV5-4; D is possibly TRBD1 (6 bases). Germline CDR1 SGHNT, CDR2 YYREEE (reference sequence). V lost 5 bases to trimming and J lost 6 bases, with 14 bases between them. The CDR3 runs 14 residues. CDR3 loop: CASRGARGPGELFF. CDR3 in DNA: TGTGCCAGCAGGGGGGCCAGGGGACCCGGGGAGCTGTTTTTT.